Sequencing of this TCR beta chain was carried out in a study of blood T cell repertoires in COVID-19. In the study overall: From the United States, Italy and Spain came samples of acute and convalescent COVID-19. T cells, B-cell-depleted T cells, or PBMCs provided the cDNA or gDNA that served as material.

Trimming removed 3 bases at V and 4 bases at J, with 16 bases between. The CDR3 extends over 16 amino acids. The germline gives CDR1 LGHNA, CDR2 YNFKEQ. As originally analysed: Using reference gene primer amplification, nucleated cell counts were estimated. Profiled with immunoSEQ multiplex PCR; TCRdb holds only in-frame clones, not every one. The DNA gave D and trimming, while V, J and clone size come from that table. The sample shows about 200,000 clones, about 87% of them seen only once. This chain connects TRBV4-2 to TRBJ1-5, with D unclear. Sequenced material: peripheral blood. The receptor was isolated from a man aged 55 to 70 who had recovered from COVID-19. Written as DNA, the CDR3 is TGTGCCAGCAGCCAGTCGACCCCCCGAGGGAATCAGCCCCAGCATTTT. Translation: CASSQSTPRGNQPQHF.